Below are 21 T cell receptor beta chains sequenced from a single sample in a study of CD8+CD57+ T cells in acquired aplastic anemia. Genomic DNA constituted the template upon which TCR beta VDJ and CDR3 profiling was performed. TCRdb reprocessed the reads via MiXCR and lists one record per CDR3 protein. The sample consists of 250,000 to 350,000 distinct CDR3 sequences, 45% to 65% of them appearing once. The sample comprised sorted CD4+, CD8+, or CD8+CD57+ T cells (not recorded which) from PBMCs. These receptors all stem from a human donor with severe aplastic anemia or a healthy control (not recorded which).

At least ten counts were recorded for this clonotype. The chain combines TRBV20-1 with TRBJ2-5, with D possibly matching TRBD1 (5 bases). This CDR3 comprises 14 residues. The germline V gene encodes CDR1 DFQATT and CDR2 SNEGSKA (reference sequence). V lost 3 bases to trimming and J lost 0 bases, with 11 bases between them. DNA of the CDR3: TGCAGTGCTAGCCGCGGACACTACCAAGAGACCCAGTACTTC. It specifies CSASRGHYQETQYF.

A remark on this clonotype: At one end, the junction sequence differs from germline, possibly due to a read error. The J gene is TRBJ2-1, the V gene TRBV7-9; 15 nucleotides line up with TRBD2. Germline lookup yields CDR1 SEHNR and CDR2 FQNEAQ (reference sequence). The CDR3 has 17 amino acids. The CDR3 here is CASSLGGTSGGFNEQFF. The CDR3 DNA sequence: TGCGCCAGCAGCTTGGGCGGGACTAGCGGGGGGTTCAATGAGCAGTTCTTC.

Many counts were recorded for this clonotype. The rearrangement joins TRBV20-1 to TRBJ1-1; D unclear. The germline V gene has CDR1 DFQATT and CDR2 SNEGSKA (reference sequence). CDR3 size: 13 residues. The ends were cut back, 0 bases at V and 5 bases at J, with 10 bases in the middle. CDR3 sequence (DNA): TGCAGTGCTAGAGATTTCATGAGGACTGAAGCTTTCTTT. Encoded protein: CSARDFMRTEAFF.

This chain uses TRBV7-9 with TRBJ2-1; the D is unclear. V lost 5 bases and J 1 base, leaving 15 bases between the germline ends. CDR1 and CDR2 from the germline V gene are SEHNR and FQNEAQ (reference sequence). The CDR3 extends over 16 amino acids. CDR3 nucleotide sequence: TGTGCCAGCAGCCACGAAGCAGGCACATCCTACAATGAGCAGTTCTTC. Its translation: CASSHEAGTSYNEQFF.

This clonotype came up many times. The chain has TRBV9 and TRBJ1-1, with D hard to call. Deletions cut 2 bases from V and 1 base from J, with 9 bases between. The length of the CDR3 is 14 residues. CDR1 is SGDLS, CDR2 YYNGEE, per germline. CDR3 protein: CASSVAQKNTEAFF. The DNA of the CDR3 is TGTGCCAGCAGCGTGGCTCAGAAGAACACTGAAGCTTTCTTT.

This clonotype was counted a few times. The rearrangement joins TRBV20-1 to TRBJ2-3; D may correspond to TRBD1 or TRBD2 (7 bases each). V lost 2 bases, J lost 5 bases, and 20 bases lay in between. The CDR3 totals 16 residues. Germline CDR1 reads DFQATT; CDR2 reads SNEGSKA (reference sequence). CDR3 DNA sequence: TGCAGTGCTAGATTACGCCGGACTAGACAGGGAGATACGCAGTATTTT. Encoded protein: CSARLRRTRQGDTQYF.

This chain connects TRBV6-1 to TRBJ2-5, with 9 nucleotides matching TRBD1. After removal of 6 bases from V and 5 bases from J, the junction contained 7 bases not matched to a gene. The length of the CDR3 is 14 residues. Germline CDR1 MNHNS, CDR2 SASEGT. In DNA form, the CDR3 reads TGTGCCAGCAGGGGGACAGGGCGAGGCGAGACCCAGTACTTC. Encoded protein: CASRGTGRGETQYF.

About this clonotype: Mismatch with germline at one junction end may stem from a read error. The rearrangement uses TRBV30 and TRBJ1-5; TRBD1 matches at 7 bases. This CDR3 is built from 13 residues. From germline, CDR1 is GTSNPN and CDR2 SVGIG (reference sequence). The CDR3 DNA reads TGTGTCTGGGGAGACAGGGTTGATCAGCCCCAGCATTTT. Protein sequence: CVWGDRVDQPQHF.

This sequence joins TRBV7-8 and TRBJ2-7; 8 nucleotides agree with TRBD1. Trimming removed 1 base from V and 2 bases from J; junction bases left unmatched: 4. There are 15 residues in the CDR3. Looked up from germline, CDR1 is SGHVS and CDR2 is FQNEAQ. Written as DNA, the CDR3 is TGTGCCAGCAGCTTAGTGGCCAGGGGGCCCTACGAGCAGTACTTC. It codes for CASSLVARGPYEQYF.

The chain combines TRBV2 with TRBJ2-2; TRBD2 agrees at 8 bases. The V gene's germline CDR1 is SNHLY and CDR2 FYNNEI. The CDR3 contains 14 residues. Unmatched junction bases numbered 6, after V lost 9 bases and J lost 3 bases. The CDR3: CARGLAGHTGELFF. The DNA of the CDR3 is TGTGCCAGAGGACTAGCCGGACACACCGGGGAGCTGTTTTTT.

This rearrangement joins TRBV5-4 to TRBJ1-1, with 8 bases lining up with TRBD1. CDR3 length equals 15 residues. Trimming cost V 5 bases and J 4 bases; bases outside gene matches: 10. The germline V gene has CDR1 SGHNT and CDR2 YYREEE (reference sequence). CDR3 sequence reads: CASSSPRGQSTEAFF. DNA for the CDR3: TGTGCCAGCAGTTCCCCCAGGGGGCAGAGCACTGAAGCTTTCTTT.

The chain recombines TRBV20-1 with TRBJ2-3, with 7 bases fitting TRBD2. This CDR3 contains 14 residues. Germline values: CDR1 DFQATT, CDR2 SNEGSKA (reference sequence). V shed 5 bases and J 1 base; nucleotides not matched to a gene: 6. The DNA of the CDR3 is TGCAGTGCTGGGGGAGGGCTAGGCACAGATACGCAGTATTTT. This encodes CSAGGGLGTDTQYF.

This clonotype was found many times. The chain recombines TRBV19 with TRBJ1-2; tentative D call: TRBD1 (5 bases). From germline, CDR1 is LNHDA and CDR2 SQIVND (reference sequence). The CDR3 loop spans 15 amino acids. V shed 3 bases and J shed 0 bases, with 11 bases lying between them. The CDR3 DNA sequence: TGTGCCAGTAGTATGAGTGGGGCTTCTAACTATGGCTACACCTTC. Amino acid sequence: CASSMSGASNYGYTF.

This clonotype appeared a few times. One junction end does not reproduce the germline sequence, and a read error may be involved. V usage is TRBV11-1 and J usage is TRBJ2-7, with a tentative D call TRBD1 (7 bases). The CDR3 has 15 residues. Germline CDR1 and CDR2: SGHAT and FQDESV (reference sequence). CDR3 protein: CASSPSTSRGYEQYF. Here the CDR3 DNA reads TGCGCCAGCAGCCCTAGTACTAGCAGGGGGTACGAGCAGTACTTC.

The chain couples TRBV2 to TRBJ1-1; 7 nucleotides line up with TRBD1. V lost 6 bases, J lost 10 bases, and 11 bases stayed unmatched. The CDR3 has 13 amino acids. The germline gives CDR1 SNHLY, CDR2 FYNNEI. CDR3 amino acids: CASSGTAQERAFF. DNA for the CDR3: TGTGCCAGCAGCGGGACAGCCCAAGAGCGAGCTTTCTTT.

This sequence joins TRBV2 and TRBJ2-1; 9 bases fit TRBD2. CDR1 is SNHLY and CDR2 is FYNNEI in the germline V gene. CDR3 size: 16 residues. The V gene end was trimmed by 6 bases and the J gene end by 7 bases; junction bases not matched to a gene: 13. CDR3 sequence (DNA): TGTGCCAGCAGCTTCGGGGGCGGGGGGGCCGCAAATGAGCAGTTCTTC. Translating gives CASSFGGGGAANEQFF.

This clonotype appeared many times. This chain links TRBV10-3 with TRBJ2-7, with D perhaps TRBD1 or TRBD2 (5 bases each). This CDR3 has 14 residues. Germline V gene lookup returns CDR1 ENHRY and CDR2 SYGVKD. The V end was cut by 5 bases, the J end by 0 bases, with 11 bases between. The CDR3 spells CAISSPGSSYEQYF. The CDR3 DNA is TGTGCCATCAGTTCGCCAGGGAGCTCCTACGAGCAGTACTTC.

The chain combines TRBV7-3 with TRBJ2-5, with D uncertain. The CDR3 is 13 residues long. The germline V gene has CDR1 SGHTA and CDR2 FQGTGA. With 4 bases removed from V and 7 bases from J, the gap between germline ends came to 13 bases. CDR3 loop: CASSSSPGVTQYF. In DNA form, the CDR3 reads TGTGCCAGCAGCTCTTCCCCTGGCGTGACCCAGTACTTC.

The chain is built from TRBV7-2 and TRBJ2-7; no clear D. The ends were cut back, 4 bases at V and 0 bases at J, with 13 bases in the middle. The length of the CDR3 is 15 residues. Germline V CDR1 and CDR2: SGHTA, FQGNSA. CDR3 coding DNA: TGTGCCAGCAGCTCGGACGGAAGACTCTCCTACGAGCAGTACTTC. This gives the protein CASSSDGRLSYEQYF.

In the case of this clonotype: One junction end does not reproduce the germline sequence, and a read error may be involved. The J gene is TRBJ1-5, the V gene TRBV24-1, with 10 bases that match TRBD1. Germline CDR1 is KGHDR and CDR2 is SFDVKD. This CDR3 has 15 residues. Here the CDR3 DNA reads TGTGCCACCAGTGATGGGACAGGGGTTGGTCAGCCACAGCATTTT. This encodes CATSDGTGVGQPQHF.

The chain couples TRBV19 to TRBJ1-2; D ambiguous. Germline-derived CDR1 and CDR2 are LNHDA and SQIVND (reference sequence). The CDR3 contains 13 residues. V dropped 2 bases and J dropped 1 base, with 5 bases sitting between them. The CDR3 is CASSINSNYGYTF. DNA of the CDR3: TGTGCCAGTAGTATAAACAGTAACTATGGCTACACCTTC.